This T cell receptor beta chain was recorded in a study of CD8 T cells in Susac syndrome. When the RNA was reverse transcribed, random hexamers were used with an input of about 0.45 to 1 ug. TCRdb re-called the immunoSEQ multiplex PCR reads with MiXCR, one entry per CDR3 protein. The repertoire consists of hundreds of thousands of distinct CDR3 sequences, with about 95% occurring once and the leading ten covering approximately 0.1%. The V end lost 5 bases, the J end lost 0 bases, and 13 bases lay between the germline ends. The CDR3 runs to 15 residues. Germline values: CDR1 SGHVS, CDR2 FNYEAQ. The sequenced material came from CD4+ T cells from PBMCs. The chain couples TRBV7-6 to TRBJ2-5; a possible D gene is TRBD1 (5 bases). The receptor was derived from a human donor with Susac syndrome. The DNA of the CDR3 is TGTGCCAGCAGCCGTAGGGGTCCCAACCAAGAGACCCAGTACTTC. This codes for CASSRRGPNQETQYF.